The rows below give T cell receptor beta chains drawn from one sample of a study of blood T cell repertoires in COVID-19. The assay was immunoSEQ multiplex PCR, and TCRdb's table has in-frame clones only and misses some. The profile shows over 85,000 clones, around 83% of them singletons. The sequencing input was peripheral blood. These receptors were obtained from a man aged 55-75 years with acute or convalescent COVID-19. Each CDR3 is given with its conserved first and last residue. D genes are given only for firm matches. Size tells how often a clone was seen (once, few, many) or the class of an expanded clone, and some rows leave it out.

abundance	v_gene	j_gene	d_gene	CDR3aa	CDR3nt
NA	TRBV7-9	TRBJ1-2	NA	CASNELSGYTF	TGTGCCAGCAACGAGCTGTCGGGCTACACCTTC
once	TRBV28	TRBJ1-2	NA	CASSLGGKGPTYGYTF	TGTGCCAGCAGTTTAGGGGGCAAGGGACCGACCTATGGCTACACCTTC
NA	TRBV5-4	TRBJ2-3	TRBD1	CASSLRTGGSTDTQYF	TGTGCCAGCAGCTTGAGGACAGGTGGGAGCACAGATACGCAGTATTTT
NA	TRBV28	TRBJ1-1	NA	CASSEGQTNTEAFF	TGTGCCAGCAGTGAAGGACAGACGAACACTGAAGCTTTCTTT
NA	TRBV18	TRBJ1-5	NA	CASSLITGLEQPQHF	TGTGCCAGCTCACTAATTACAGGGTTGGAACAGCCCCAGCATTTT
few	TRBV2	TRBJ1-1	NA	CASSLSGVPMNTEAFF	TGTGCCAGCAGTCTCTCGGGAGTGCCCATGAACACTGAAGCTTTCTTT
NA	TRBV24-1	TRBJ2-3	TRBD1	CASSDRGRFTDTQYF	TGTGCCTCCTCCGACAGGGGGCGCTTTACAGATACGCAGTATTTT
NA	TRBV6-5	TRBJ2-3	TRBD2	CANTRGGTDTQYF	TGTGCCAACACCCGGGGGGGCACAGATACGCAGTATTTT
once	TRBV18	TRBJ2-1	TRBD1	CASSPDRGRYNEQFF	TGTGCCAGCTCACCGGACAGGGGGCGTTACAATGAGCAGTTCTTC
NA	TRBV2	TRBJ1-2	TRBD1	CASSPGDRVDGYTF	TGTGCCAGCAGTCCCGGGGACAGGGTTGATGGCTACACCTTC
NA	TRBV19	TRBJ2-5	TRBD1	CASSSPTGFQETQYF	TGTGCCAGTAGCTCCCCGACAGGGTTCCAAGAGACCCAGTACTTC
NA	TRBV5-1	TRBJ1-1	TRBD1	CASSLVAGGLNTEAFF	TGCGCCAGCAGCTTGGTGGCAGGGGGATTGAACACTGAAGCTTTCTTT
NA	TRBV9	TRBJ1-2	NA	CASRQTLIGGYTF	TGTGCCAGCAGACAGACACTGATCGGTGGCTACACCTTC
NA	TRBV2	TRBJ1-2	NA	CASRSEDTLYGYTF	TGTGCCAGCAGAAGTGAGGACACCCTCTATGGCTACACCTTC
NA	TRBV2	TRBJ1-5	TRBD1	CASSGHTGGNQPQHF	TGTGCCAGCAGTGGACATACAGGGGGCAATCAGCCCCAGCATTTT
NA	TRBV7-9	TRBJ2-3	NA	CASSLGGGNTDTQYF	TGTGCCAGCAGCCTAGGGGGGGGGAACACAGATACGCAGTATTTT
once	TRBV14	TRBJ1-4	TRBD1	CASSTGTGLGKLFF	TGTGCCAGCAGCACCGGGACAGGTTTAGGAAAACTGTTTTTT
NA	TRBV5-5	TRBJ2-5	NA	CASSRLASETQYF	TGTGCCAGCAGCCGGCTAGCTTCAGAGACCCAGTACTTC
NA	TRBV7-7	TRBJ2-7	NA	CASILGAQQGKRGEQYF	TGTGCCAGCATCCTGGGGGCCCAACAGGGAAAGCGGGGCGAGCAGTACTTC
NA	TRBV6-5	TRBJ1-5	NA	CASESDSVDGEPQHF	TGTGCCAGCGAATCGGACAGCGTAGATGGGGAGCCCCAGCATTTT
NA	TRBV12-5	TRBJ2-5	TRBD1	CASGTGQFGETQYF	TGTGCTAGTGGTACGGGACAGTTTGGAGAGACCCAGTACTTC
NA	TRBV14	TRBJ2-3	TRBD2	CASSQLAGGLTDTQYF	TGTGCCAGCAGCCAACTAGCGGGGGGACTCACAGATACGCAGTATTTT
NA	TRBV7-9	TRBJ2-2	TRBD2	CASSLPAGAVNTGELFF	TGTGCCAGCAGCTTACCAGCGGGGGCCGTGAACACCGGGGAGCTGTTTTTT
NA	TRBV5-4	TRBJ1-6	TRBD1	CASKPGQGAADNSPLHF	TGTGCCAGCAAACCGGGACAGGGGGCTGCGGATAATTCACCCCTCCACTTT
NA	TRBV4-2	TRBJ2-1	TRBD1	CASSQEPRGLYNEQFF	TGTGCCAGCAGCCAAGAGCCTAGGGGGCTCTACAATGAGCAGTTCTTC
once	TRBV5-1	TRBJ1-2	NA	CASSSSGPQNGYTF	TGCGCCAGCAGCTCATCTGGGCCCCAAAATGGCTACACCTTC
NA	TRBV5-1	TRBJ1-6	NA	CASSFLGVGSYNSPLHF	TGCGCCAGCAGCTTCCTAGGCGTTGGCTCCTATAATTCACCCCTCCACTTT
NA	TRBV10-3	TRBJ2-6	NA	CAIRPPDTVSGANVLTF	TGTGCCATCAGACCCCCGGACACGGTCTCTGGGGCCAACGTCCTGACTTTC
NA	TRBV25-1	TRBJ2-1	NA	CASSAGNYRDEQFF	TGTGCCAGCAGTGCCGGCAACTACAGGGATGAGCAGTTCTTC
NA	TRBV28	TRBJ1-2	NA	CASSLSGVGGYTF	TGTGCCAGCAGTTTATCGGGGGTAGGTGGCTACACCTTC
NA	TRBV7-9	TRBJ2-5	NA	CASSLLKGGPETQYF	TGTGCCAGCAGCTTATTAAAGGGAGGTCCGGAGACCCAGTACTTC
once	TRBV11-3	TRBJ1-1	NA	CASSLESRTEAFF	TGTGCCAGCAGCTTAGAGTCTAGGACTGAAGCTTTCTTT
NA	TRBV7-9	TRBJ1-1	NA	CASSFGQDKAFF	TGTGCCAGCAGCTTTGGGCAGGATAAAGCTTTCTTT